Below, 7 T cell receptor beta chains from the same sample are listed, as sequenced in a study of neurological immune-mediated disorders. One entry per CDR3 protein, called by TCRdb with MiXCR from the 5' RACE reads. The sample shows approximately 82,000 distinct CDR3 sequences, 2% to 3% of them seen only once. The specimen was PBMCs. The receptors originated from a woman in her twenties or thirties with multiple sclerosis.

This clonotype was recorded many times. The chain couples TRBV6-2 or TRBV6-3 to TRBJ1-1; D may be TRBD1 (6 bases). CDR1 MNHEY and CDR2 SVGEGT come from the germline V gene. Trimming cost V 7 bases and J 2 bases, with 17 bases left between them. CDR3 size: 15 residues. CDR3 sequence: CASNPSTGINTEAFF. DNA of the CDR3: TGTGCCAGCAACCCCTCGACAGGCATCAACACTGAAGCTTTCTTT.

This clonotype was seen at least ten times. The chain recombines TRBV10-3 with TRBJ2-3; TRBD2 matches 13 bases. This CDR3 comprises 16 residues. From germline, CDR1 is ENHRY and CDR2 SYGVKD. V was clipped by 6 bases and J by 2 bases; unmatched bases: 5. The CDR3 loop is CAIRKGLAGDTDTQYF. CDR3 bases: TGTGCCATCAGGAAAGGACTAGCGGGGGACACAGATACGCAGTATTTT.

This clonotype was found a few times. The CDR3 DNA reads as TGCAGTGCTAGTCCTAACTATGGCTACACCTTC. This sequence encodes CSASPNYGYTF. The chain uses TRBV20-1 and TRBJ1-2; D is ambiguous. V was cut by 3 bases and J by 0 bases, with 2 bases left in between. The CDR3 contains 11 residues. Germline assignment: CDR1 DFQATT and CDR2 SNEGSKA (reference sequence).

This clonotype was seen many times. The chain employs TRBV12-3 or TRBV12-4 and TRBJ2-5; D remains ambiguous. The CDR3 is made up of 14 amino acids. Deletions cut 6 bases from V and 2 bases from J, with 13 bases between. CDR3 protein: CASSYGPSQETQYF. The CDR3 bases are TGTGCCAGCAGCTACGGGCCGAGTCAAGAGACCCAGTACTTC.

A remark on this clonotype: This sequence may be a read error, since a much larger clone differs from it by one base. The V call is TRBV7-6, the J call TRBJ1-1, with 8 bases fitting TRBD1. The length of the CDR3 is 14 residues. The germline gives CDR1 SGHVS, CDR2 FNYEAQ. The CDR3 coding sequence is TGTGTCAGCAGCCTTTACAGGGGGGAGACTGAAGCTTTCTTT. It translates to CVSSLYRGETEAFF.

Ten or more counts support this clonotype. The V gene is TRBV12-3 or TRBV12-4, the J gene TRBJ2-7; D is perhaps TRBD1 or TRBD2 (5 bases each). The CDR3 is 16 residues long. With 5 bases removed from V and 1 base from J, the gap between germline ends came to 18 bases. For the CDR3, the DNA is TGTGCCAGCAGTCCCCCCGTGAGGGGAAGGTCCTACGAGCAGTACTTC. Translated: CASSPPVRGRSYEQYF.

At least ten counts were recorded for this clonotype. The chain uses TRBV7-9 and TRBJ2-7, with 7 bases lining up with TRBD1. J gave up 3 bases and V 3 bases, and 2 bases lay outside the gene matches. This CDR3 comprises 13 residues. CDR1 SEHNR and CDR2 FQNEAQ come from the germline V gene (reference sequence). The CDR3 spells CASSFTGDYEQYF. The CDR3 DNA reads as TGTGCCAGCAGCTTTACAGGGGACTACGAGCAGTACTTC. The full variable domain, with the rest looked up from reference TRBV7-9 and TRBJ2-7, is DTGVSQNPRHKITKRGQNVTFRCDPISEHNRLYWYRQTLGQGPEFLTYFQNEAQLEKSRLLSDRFSAERPKGSFSTLEIQRTEQGDSAMYLCASSFTGDYEQYFGPGTRLTVT.